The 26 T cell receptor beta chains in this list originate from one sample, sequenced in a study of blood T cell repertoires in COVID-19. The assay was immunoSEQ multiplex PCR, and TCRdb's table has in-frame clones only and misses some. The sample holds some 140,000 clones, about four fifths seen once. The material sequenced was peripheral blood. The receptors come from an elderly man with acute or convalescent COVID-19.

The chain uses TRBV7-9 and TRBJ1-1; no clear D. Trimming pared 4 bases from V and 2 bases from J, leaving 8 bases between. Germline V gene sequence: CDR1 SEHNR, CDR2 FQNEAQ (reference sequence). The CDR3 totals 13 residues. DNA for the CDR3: TGTGCCAGCAGCTCACTTAGTAACACTGAAGCTTTCTTT. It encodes CASSSLSNTEAFF.

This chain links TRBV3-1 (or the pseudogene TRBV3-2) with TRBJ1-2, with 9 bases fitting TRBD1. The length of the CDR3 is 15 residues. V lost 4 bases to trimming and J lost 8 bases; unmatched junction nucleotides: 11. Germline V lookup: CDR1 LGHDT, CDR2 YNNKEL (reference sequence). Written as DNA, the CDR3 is TGTGCCAGCAGCCTAAGGGACAGGGAATCGGTCGGCTACACCTTC. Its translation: CASSLRDRESVGYTF.

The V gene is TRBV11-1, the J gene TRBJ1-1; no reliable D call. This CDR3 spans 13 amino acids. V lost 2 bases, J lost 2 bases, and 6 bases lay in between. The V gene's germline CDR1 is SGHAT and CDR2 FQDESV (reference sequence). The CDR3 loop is CASSLTRNTEAFF. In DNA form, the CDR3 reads TGTGCCAGCAGCTTAACTCGAAACACTGAAGCTTTCTTT.

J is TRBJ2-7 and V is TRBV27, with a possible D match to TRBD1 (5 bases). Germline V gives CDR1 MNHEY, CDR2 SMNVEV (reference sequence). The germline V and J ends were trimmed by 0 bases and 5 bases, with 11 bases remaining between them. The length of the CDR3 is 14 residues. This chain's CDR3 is CASSLSTRADEQYF. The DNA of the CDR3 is TGTGCCAGCAGTTTATCGACCAGGGCCGACGAGCAGTACTTC.

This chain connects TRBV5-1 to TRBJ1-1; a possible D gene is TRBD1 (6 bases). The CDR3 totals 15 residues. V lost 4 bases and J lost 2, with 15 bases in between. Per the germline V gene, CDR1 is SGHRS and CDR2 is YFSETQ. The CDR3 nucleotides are TGCGCCAGCAGCGGAACCGGGACAATTAACACTGAAGCTTTCTTT. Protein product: CASSGTGTINTEAFF.

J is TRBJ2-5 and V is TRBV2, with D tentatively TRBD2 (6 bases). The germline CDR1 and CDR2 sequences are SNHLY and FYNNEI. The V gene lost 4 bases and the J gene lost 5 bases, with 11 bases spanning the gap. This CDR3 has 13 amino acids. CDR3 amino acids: CASSGGVGETQYF. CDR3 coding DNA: TGTGCCAGCAGTGGGGGGGTTGGGGAGACCCAGTACTTC.

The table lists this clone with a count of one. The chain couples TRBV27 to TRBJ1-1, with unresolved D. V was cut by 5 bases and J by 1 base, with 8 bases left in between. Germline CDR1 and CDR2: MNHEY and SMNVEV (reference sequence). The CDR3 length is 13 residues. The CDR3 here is CASSAVRNTEAFF. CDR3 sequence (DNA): TGTGCCAGCAGTGCGGTTAGGAACACTGAAGCTTTCTTT.

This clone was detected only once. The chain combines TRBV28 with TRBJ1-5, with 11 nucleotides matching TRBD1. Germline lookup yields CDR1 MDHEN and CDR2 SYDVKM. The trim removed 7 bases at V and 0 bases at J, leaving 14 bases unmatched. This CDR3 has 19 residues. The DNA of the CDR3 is TGTGCCAGCAAGGATCGCGGGACAGGGGGACGATATAGCAATCAGCCCCAGCATTTT. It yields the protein CASKDRGTGGRYSNQPQHF.

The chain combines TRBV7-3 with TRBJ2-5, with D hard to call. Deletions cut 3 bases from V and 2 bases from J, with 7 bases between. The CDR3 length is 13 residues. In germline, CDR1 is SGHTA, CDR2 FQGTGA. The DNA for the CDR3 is TGTGCCAGCAGCTTCGAGAGGCAAGAGACCCAGTACTTC. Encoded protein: CASSFERQETQYF.

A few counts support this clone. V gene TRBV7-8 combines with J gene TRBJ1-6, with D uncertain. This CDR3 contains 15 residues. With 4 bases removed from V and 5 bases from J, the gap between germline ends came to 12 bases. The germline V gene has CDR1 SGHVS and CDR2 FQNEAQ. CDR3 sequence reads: CASSSSGQNNSPLHF. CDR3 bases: TGTGCCAGCAGCTCAAGCGGGCAGAATAATTCACCCCTCCACTTT.

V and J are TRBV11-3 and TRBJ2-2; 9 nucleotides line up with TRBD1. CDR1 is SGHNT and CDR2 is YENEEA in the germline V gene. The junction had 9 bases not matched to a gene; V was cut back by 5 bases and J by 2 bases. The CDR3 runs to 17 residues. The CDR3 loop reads CASSLGQGTINTGELFF. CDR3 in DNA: TGTGCCAGCAGCCTGGGACAGGGAACTATTAACACCGGGGAGCTGTTTTTT.

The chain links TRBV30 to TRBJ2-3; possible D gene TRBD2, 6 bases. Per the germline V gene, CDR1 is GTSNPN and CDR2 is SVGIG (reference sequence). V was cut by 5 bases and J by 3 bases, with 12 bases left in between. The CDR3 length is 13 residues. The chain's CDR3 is CAWWTKRTDTQYF. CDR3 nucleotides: TGTGCCTGGTGGACTAAGCGGACAGATACGCAGTATTTT.

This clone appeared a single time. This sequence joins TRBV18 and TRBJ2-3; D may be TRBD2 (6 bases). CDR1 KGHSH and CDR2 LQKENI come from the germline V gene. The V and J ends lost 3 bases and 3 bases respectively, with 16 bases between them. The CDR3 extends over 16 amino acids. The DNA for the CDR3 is TGTGCCAGCTCACCTCAAAGACTAGAACAAACAGATACGCAGTATTTT. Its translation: CASSPQRLEQTDTQYF.

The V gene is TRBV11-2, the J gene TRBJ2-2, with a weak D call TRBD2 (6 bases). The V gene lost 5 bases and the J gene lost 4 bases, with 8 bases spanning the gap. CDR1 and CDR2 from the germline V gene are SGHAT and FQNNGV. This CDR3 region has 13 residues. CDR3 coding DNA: TGTGCCAGCAGCGACGGGGGCACCGGGGAGCTGTTTTTT. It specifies CASSDGGTGELFF.

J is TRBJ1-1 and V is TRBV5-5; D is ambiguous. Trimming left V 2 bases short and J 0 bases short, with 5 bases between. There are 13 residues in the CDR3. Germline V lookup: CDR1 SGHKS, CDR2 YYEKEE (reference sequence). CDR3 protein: CASSFTVNTEAFF. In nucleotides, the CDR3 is TGTGCCAGCAGCTTTACAGTGAACACTGAAGCTTTCTTT.

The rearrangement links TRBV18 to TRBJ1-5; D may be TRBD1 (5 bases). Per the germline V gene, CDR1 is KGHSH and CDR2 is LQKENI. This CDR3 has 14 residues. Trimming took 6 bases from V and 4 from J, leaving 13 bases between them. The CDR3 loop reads CASSLSGGNQPQHF. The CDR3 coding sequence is TGTGCCAGCTCCTTGTCCGGGGGAAATCAGCCCCAGCATTTT.

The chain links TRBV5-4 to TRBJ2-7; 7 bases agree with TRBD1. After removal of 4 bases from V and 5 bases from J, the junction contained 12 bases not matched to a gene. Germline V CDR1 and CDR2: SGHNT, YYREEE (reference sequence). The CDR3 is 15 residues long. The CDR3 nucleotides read TGTGCCAGCAGCAAATGGACAGGCGCGTTGGACGAGCAGTACTTC. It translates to CASSKWTGALDEQYF.

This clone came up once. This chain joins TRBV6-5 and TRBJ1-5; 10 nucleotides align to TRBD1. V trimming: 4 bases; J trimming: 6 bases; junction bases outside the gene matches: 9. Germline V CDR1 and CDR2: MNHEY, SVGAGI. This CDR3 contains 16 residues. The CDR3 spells CASSSVTGGAGQPQHF. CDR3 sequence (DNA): TGTGCCAGCAGTTCCGTGACAGGGGGCGCGGGTCAGCCCCAGCATTTT.

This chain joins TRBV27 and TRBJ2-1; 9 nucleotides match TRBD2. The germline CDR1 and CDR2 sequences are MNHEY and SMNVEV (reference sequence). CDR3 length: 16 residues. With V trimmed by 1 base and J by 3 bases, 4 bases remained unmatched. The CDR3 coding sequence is TGTGCCAGCAGTTTATTATGGCGGGGGGGCTACAATGAGCAGTTCTTC. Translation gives CASSLLWRGGYNEQFF.

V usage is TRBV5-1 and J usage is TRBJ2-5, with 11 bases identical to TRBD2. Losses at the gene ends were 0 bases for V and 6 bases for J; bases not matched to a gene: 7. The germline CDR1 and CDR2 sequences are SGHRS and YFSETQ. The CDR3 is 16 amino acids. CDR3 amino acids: CASSLALAGGGKTQYF. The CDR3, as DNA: TGCGCCAGCAGCTTGGCCCTAGCGGGGGGCGGGAAGACCCAGTACTTC.

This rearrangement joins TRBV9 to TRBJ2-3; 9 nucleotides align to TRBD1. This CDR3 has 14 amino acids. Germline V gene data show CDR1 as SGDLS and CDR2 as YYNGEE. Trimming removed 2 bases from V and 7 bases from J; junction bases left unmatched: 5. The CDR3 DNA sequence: TGTGCCAGCAGCGTCGTGGACAGGGGCAATACGCAGTATTTT. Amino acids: CASSVVDRGNTQYF.

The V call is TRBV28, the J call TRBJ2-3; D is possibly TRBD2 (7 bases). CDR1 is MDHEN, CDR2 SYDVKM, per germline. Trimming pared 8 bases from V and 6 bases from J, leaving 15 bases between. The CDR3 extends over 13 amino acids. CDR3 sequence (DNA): TGTGCCAGCGGGGGGGCTGCCTCGGATACGCAGTATTTT. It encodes CASGGAASDTQYF.

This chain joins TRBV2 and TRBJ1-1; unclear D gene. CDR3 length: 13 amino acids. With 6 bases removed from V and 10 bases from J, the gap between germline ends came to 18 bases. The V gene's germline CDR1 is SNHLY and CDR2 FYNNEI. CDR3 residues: CASSATVSSSAFF. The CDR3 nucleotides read TGTGCCAGCAGCGCCACAGTCTCGAGCTCAGCTTTCTTT.

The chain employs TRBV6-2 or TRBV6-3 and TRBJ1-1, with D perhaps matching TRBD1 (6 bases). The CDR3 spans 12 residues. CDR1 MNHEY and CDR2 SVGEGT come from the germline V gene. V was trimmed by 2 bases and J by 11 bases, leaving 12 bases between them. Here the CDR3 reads CASSYDDRSAFF. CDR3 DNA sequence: TGTGCCAGCAGTTACGACGACAGGTCGGCTTTCTTT.

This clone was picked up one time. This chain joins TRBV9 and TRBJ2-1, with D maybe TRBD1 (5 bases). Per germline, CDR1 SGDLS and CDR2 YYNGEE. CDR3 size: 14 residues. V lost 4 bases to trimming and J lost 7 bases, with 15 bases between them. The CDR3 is CASSPLGALNEQFF. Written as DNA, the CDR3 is TGTGCCAGCAGCCCCCTAGGGGCGCTTAATGAGCAGTTCTTC. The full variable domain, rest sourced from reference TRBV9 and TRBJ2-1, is DSGVTQTPKHLITATGQRVTLRCSPRSGDLSVYWYQQSLDQGLQFLIQYYNGEERAKGNILERFSAQQFPDLHSELNLSSLELGDSALYFCASSPLGALNEQFFGPGTRLTVL.

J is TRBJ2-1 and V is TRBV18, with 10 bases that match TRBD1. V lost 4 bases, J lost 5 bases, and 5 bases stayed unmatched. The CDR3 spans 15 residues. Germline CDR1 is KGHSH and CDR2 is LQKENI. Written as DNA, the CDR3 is TGTGCCAGCTCACACCGGGACAGGGGCAACAATGAGCAGTTCTTC. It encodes CASSHRDRGNNEQFF.